The 12 T cell receptor beta chains presented below share a single source sample, sequenced in a study of a mutant IDH1 vaccine in newly diagnosed glioma. Method: immunoSEQ multiplex PCR; TCRdb's copy keeps in-frame clones and lacks some. The sample comprises roughly 34,000 clones, 81% of which are singletons, and 9% to 13% rests with the top ten. Time point denoted: week 5, during vaccination. Doses comprised 300 ug of mutant IDH1 20-mer peptide each, plus topical imiquimod. Their antigens are not known. Source: PBMCs, taken from a glioma patient whose treatment included an IDH1 peptide vaccine. The receptors derive from a man over 45 with glioma.

This clone is medium-sized within its sample. The chain couples TRBV6-1 to TRBJ1-5; the match to TRBD1 covers 7 bases. The CDR3 length is 15 residues. V was pared by 1 base and J by 7 bases, with 7 bases of the junction left unmatched. From germline, CDR1 is MNHNS and CDR2 SASEGT. CDR3 DNA sequence: TGTGCCAGCAGTGAAGAACAGGGGAGGTTGCAGCCCCAGCATTTT. It is translated as CASSEEQGRLQPQHF.

A single count supports this clone. The rearrangement joins TRBV4-1 to TRBJ1-1, with D possibly matching TRBD1 (6 bases). This CDR3 has 16 amino acids. The V end was cut by 6 bases, the J end by 0 bases, with 17 bases between. Germline CDR1 is MGHRA and CDR2 is YSYEKL. In DNA, the CDR3 is TGCGCCAGCAGACCGGTGGGGGCTTCCATGAACACTGAAGCTTTCTTT. This translates into CASRPVGASMNTEAFF.

The V call is TRBV12-5, the J call TRBJ1-2; no clear D gene. This CDR3 contains 13 residues. The germline V gene has CDR1 LGHNT and CDR2 FRNRAP. V lost 6 bases, J lost 4 bases, and 12 bases lay in between. The CDR3 spells CASGYPRLYGYTF. CDR3 DNA: TGTGCTAGTGGCTATCCTCGACTCTATGGCTACACCTTC.

This clone was seen a few times. The V gene is TRBV2, the J gene TRBJ1-5; TRBD1 is a possible D gene (5 bases). Trimming left V 5 bases short and J 3 bases short, with 17 bases between. This CDR3 contains 16 residues. The germline V gene has CDR1 SNHLY and CDR2 FYNNEI. CDR3 sequence: CASSIRRGALNQPQHF. For the CDR3, the DNA is TGTGCCAGCAGTATCCGGCGCGGGGCTCTCAATCAGCCCCAGCATTTT.

This clone has only a few counts. The chain joins TRBV9 to TRBJ1-1; D remains ambiguous. CDR3 size: 13 residues. From germline, CDR1 is SGDLS and CDR2 YYNGEE. V lost 0 bases, J lost 1 base, and 4 bases lay in between. As DNA, the CDR3 is TGTGCCAGCAGCGTAGGGAGGAACACTGAAGCTTTCTTT. Translating it yields CASSVGRNTEAFF.

The gene calls are TRBV5-1 and TRBJ1-6, with 9 bases lining up with TRBD1. The germline CDR1 and CDR2 sequences are SGHRS and YFSETQ. V lost 4 bases, J lost 7 bases, and 9 bases stayed unmatched. This CDR3 has 16 amino acids. In nucleotides, the CDR3 is TGCGCCAGCAGCCACAACCCGGGACAGGGAAATTCACCCCTCCACTTT. It yields the protein CASSHNPGQGNSPLHF.

The chain employs TRBV4-3 and TRBJ1-5, with 10 nucleotides matching TRBD1. CDR1 and CDR2 from the germline V gene are LGHNA and YSLEER. With V trimmed by 0 bases and J by 10 bases, 6 bases remained unmatched. This CDR3 has 15 residues. CDR3 in amino acids: CASSQDRDRGRPQHF. CDR3 DNA sequence: TGCGCCAGCAGCCAAGACCGGGACAGGGGTCGCCCCCAGCATTTT.

This chain joins TRBV2 and TRBJ2-5; the D is unclear. The CDR3 runs 13 residues. Germline-derived CDR1 and CDR2 are SNHLY and FYNNEI. V lost 3 bases and J 7 bases, leaving 12 bases between the germline ends. The CDR3 region has the DNA TGTGCCAGCAGTGATCCGGGTCTTGGGACCCAGTACTTC. It is translated as CASSDPGLGTQYF.

V is TRBV7-2 and J is TRBJ2-3; 9 bases map to TRBD1. This CDR3 spans 17 amino acids. After removal of 6 bases from V and 13 bases from J, the junction contained 23 bases not matched to a gene. CDR1 and CDR2 (germline): SGHTA, FQGNSA. The CDR3 reads CASSLGGGELGTGNEYF. The CDR3 DNA reads as TGTGCCAGCAGTCTTGGGGGAGGGGAACTCGGGACAGGGAATGAGTATTTT.

For this clone: The same CDR3 arises from other DNA sequences in this sample as well. The V gene is TRBV27, the J gene TRBJ2-2; D not resolved. V was clipped by 5 bases and J by 0 bases, with 1 base between them. The germline gives CDR1 MNHEY, CDR2 SMNVEV (reference sequence). The CDR3 is made up of 12 amino acids. The CDR3 here is CASSTNTGELFF. The CDR3 coding sequence is TGTGCCAGCAGTACGAACACCGGGGAGCTGTTTTTT.

This clone came up once. The rearrangement links TRBV7-9 to TRBJ2-5, with D perhaps assigned TRBD1 or TRBD2 (6 bases each). CDR1 is SEHNR, CDR2 FQNEAQ, per germline (reference sequence). V lost 3 bases, J lost 1 base, and 12 bases lay in between. The CDR3 is 15 amino acids. The CDR3 reads CASSLRGAPQETQYF. In DNA form, the CDR3 reads TGTGCCAGCAGCTTGAGGGGGGCCCCCCAAGAGACCCAGTACTTC.

V and J are TRBV4-1 and TRBJ1-5; a possible D gene is TRBD1 (5 bases). The CDR3 covers 12 residues. V lost 0 bases and J 9 bases, leaving 6 bases between the germline ends. Germline V gene sequence: CDR1 MGHRA, CDR2 YSYEKL. The CDR3 here is CASSQERGPQHF. The CDR3 region has the DNA TGCGCCAGCAGCCAAGAGAGGGGGCCCCAGCATTTT.